This entry lists 8 T cell receptor beta chains sequenced from one sample in a study of blood T cell repertoires in COVID-19. TCRdb's table, derived via immunoSEQ multiplex PCR, lists solely in-frame clones and lacks some. The repertoire consists of 110,000 to 150,000 clones, with roughly three quarters occurring once and the leading ten covering around 8.7%. The sequenced material came from peripheral blood. All receptors come from a man in his fifties with active or convalescent COVID-19.

The chain has TRBV27 and TRBJ2-7, with 7 bases that match TRBD1. Germline CDR1 MNHEY, CDR2 SMNVEV (reference sequence). Trimming removed 4 bases from V and 2 bases from J; junction bases left unmatched: 5. The CDR3 is 14 residues long. This chain's CDR3 is CASSWDSSTYEQYF. The CDR3 DNA reads as TGTGCCAGCAGTTGGGACAGTTCGACCTACGAGCAGTACTTC.

The chain couples TRBV4-1 to TRBJ2-1; perhaps TRBD1 as D (5 bases). V lost 0 bases and J lost 4, with 7 bases in between. In germline, CDR1 is MGHRA, CDR2 YSYEKL. This CDR3 comprises 14 residues. CDR3: CASSQDDSYNEQFF. In nucleotides, the CDR3 is TGCGCCAGCAGCCAAGATGACAGTTACAATGAGCAGTTCTTC.

The rearrangement links TRBV27 to TRBJ1-2; possible D gene TRBD1, 6 bases. The length of the CDR3 is 16 residues. V gave up 5 bases and J gave up 1 base, with 17 bases separating them. Germline CDR1 and CDR2: MNHEY and SMNVEV (reference sequence). In DNA, the CDR3 is TGTGCCAGCAGTCTGCTCCGGGACACCTTTAACTATGGCTACACCTTC. Its translation is CASSLLRDTFNYGYTF.

The J gene is TRBJ2-7, the V gene TRBV7-8, with 12 positions matching TRBD2. CDR1 is SGHVS and CDR2 is FQNEAQ in the germline V gene. V gave up 1 base and J gave up 6 bases; unmatched junction bases: 10. The CDR3 contains 17 residues. CDR3 nucleotide sequence: TGTGCCAGCAGCTTAGTGTCTGTGACTAGCGGGAGAGGCGAGCAGTACTTC. Its translation is CASSLVSVTSGRGEQYF.

This chain connects TRBV7-9 to TRBJ2-7; 13 bases align to TRBD2. V lost 3 bases, J lost 6 bases, and 14 bases stayed unmatched. CDR3 length: 18 residues. CDR1 and CDR2 (germline): SEHNR, FQNEAQ (reference sequence). The CDR3 DNA reads as TGTGCCAGCAGCTTGACTGGACTAGCGGGAGTTGCTTTTTTCGAGCAGTACTTC. Protein product: CASSLTGLAGVAFFEQYF.

The V gene is TRBV28, the J gene TRBJ2-7, with D possibly being TRBD2 (6 bases). The CDR3 spans 15 residues. Germline loops: CDR1 MDHEN, CDR2 SYDVKM. V lost 4 bases, J lost 2 bases, and 15 bases lay in between. CDR3 in amino acids: CASSSPASVTYEQYF. For the CDR3, the DNA is TGTGCCAGCAGTTCCCCGGCTAGCGTTACCTACGAGCAGTACTTC.

A single count supports this clone. The chain carries TRBV6-6 and TRBJ1-3; 9 bases match TRBD1. J gave up 2 bases and V 5 bases, and 7 bases lay outside the gene matches. Germline V gene lookup returns CDR1 MNHNY and CDR2 SVGAGI (reference sequence). The CDR3 length is 16 residues. The CDR3 is CASSPQGARTGNTIYF. CDR3 DNA: TGTGCCAGCAGTCCACAGGGGGCGCGTACTGGAAACACCATATATTTT.

This clone was observed many times. The DNA of the CDR3 is TGTGCCAGCAGTCCCGCAGGGGGCGGCTATAATTCACCCCTCCACTTT. It is translated as CASSPAGGGYNSPLHF. The V and J genes are TRBV6-2 or TRBV6-3 and TRBJ1-6; 8 bases match TRBD1. The V segment lost 5 bases and the J segment 3 bases; nucleotides outside the gene matches: 6. The V gene's germline CDR1 is MNHEY and CDR2 SVGEGT. The CDR3 totals 16 residues.